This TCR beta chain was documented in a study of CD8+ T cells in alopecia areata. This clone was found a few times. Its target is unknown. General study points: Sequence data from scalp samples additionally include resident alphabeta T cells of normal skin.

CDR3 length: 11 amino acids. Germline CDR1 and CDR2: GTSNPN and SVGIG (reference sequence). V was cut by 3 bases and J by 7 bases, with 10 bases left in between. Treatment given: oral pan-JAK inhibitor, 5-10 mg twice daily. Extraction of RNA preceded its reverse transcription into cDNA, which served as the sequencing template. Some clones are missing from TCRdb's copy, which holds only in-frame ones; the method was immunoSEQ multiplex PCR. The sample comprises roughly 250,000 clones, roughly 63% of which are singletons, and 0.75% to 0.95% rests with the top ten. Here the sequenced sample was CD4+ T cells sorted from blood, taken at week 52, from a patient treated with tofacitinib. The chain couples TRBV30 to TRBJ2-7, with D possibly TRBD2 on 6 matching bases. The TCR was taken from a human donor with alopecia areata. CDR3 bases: TGTGCCTGGAGAAGGGAGGAGGAGCAGTACTTC. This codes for CAWRREEEQYF.